This is a list of T cell receptor beta chains from one sample in a study of blood T cell repertoires in COVID-19. Libraries were prepared by immunoSEQ multiplex PCR; TCRdb keeps only in-frame clonotypes and omits some of them. The sample records around 200,000 clones, 86% being singletons. Sequencing was done on a sample of peripheral blood. These receptors came from a man between 70 and 80 years old with acute or convalescent COVID-19. The CDR3 runs from the conserved cysteine through the conserved F or W. Each record gives: clone size, V gene, D gene, J gene, CDR3 protein, CDR3 DNA. D genes are given only for firm matches. The listing skips clone size in some rows; elsewhere it reads once, few, many or a size class.

.,TRBV12-3/TRBV12-4,TRBD2,TRBJ2-7,CASSPSGRPEQYF,TGTGCCAGCAGTCCTAGCGGGAGACCCGAGCAGTACTTC
.,TRBV5-1,TRBD1,TRBJ2-1,CASSPTGDTYNEQFF,TGCGCCAGCAGCCCAACAGGGGATACCTACAATGAGCAGTTCTTC
.,TRBV5-1,TRBD1,TRBJ2-5,CASSSGQGARWLEETQYF,TGCGCCAGCAGCTCTGGACAGGGGGCGAGGTGGTTAGAAGAGACCCAGTACTTC
.,TRBV4-1,TRBD2,TRBJ2-2,CASSQPSGGADGELFF,TGCGCCAGCAGCCAACCAAGCGGGGGGGCCGACGGGGAGCTGTTTTTT
.,TRBV5-4,.,TRBJ2-3,CASSLEAAGGTQYF,TGTGCCAGCAGCTTGGAAGCGGCAGGAGGTACGCAGTATTTT
.,TRBV19,.,TRBJ2-7,CASSMASGEEQYF,TGTGCCAGTAGTATGGCCTCGGGGGAAGAGCAGTACTTC
once,TRBV7-3,.,TRBJ2-1,CASSDRLARNEQFF,TGTGCCAGCTCAGATAGATTAGCAAGGAATGAGCAGTTCTTC
once,TRBV15,.,TRBJ2-7,CATSRDKTREPTWTTKHEQYF,TGTGCCACCAGCAGAGATAAGACCCGGGAGCCCACTTGGACCACCAAACACGAGCAGTACTTC
.,TRBV5-8,.,TRBJ1-1,CASSQQGLWGYGAFF,TGTGCCAGCAGCCAGCAGGGGCTCTGGGGGTATGGAGCTTTCTTT
.,TRBV6-5,.,TRBJ2-2,CASSYGGTPHRELFF,TGTGCCAGCAGTTATGGCGGGACCCCTCACCGGGAGCTGTTTTTT